The 6 T cell receptor beta chains below all came from one sample that was sequenced in a study of blood T cells in healthy people across ages. A second PCR of 7 to 11 cycles used a sample-barcoded 5' primer and a J-beta primer mix. MiXCR, run by TCRdb on the 5' RACE reads, gives a single entry per CDR3 protein. The sample shows roughly 2 million distinct CDR3 sequences, 49% of them seen only once. The sequenced sample was blood. These receptors all stem from a woman in her forties in good health.

This clonotype occurred many times. This chain connects TRBV7-2 to TRBJ2-5, with 11 bases identical to TRBD2. J gave up 4 bases and V 4 bases, and 8 bases lay outside the gene matches. Germline-derived CDR1 and CDR2 are SGHTA and FQGNSA. The CDR3 sequence is 16 residues long. CDR3: CASSYPGLAGSETQYF. DNA of the CDR3: TGTGCCAGCAGCTACCCCGGACTAGCGGGCTCAGAGACCCAGTACTTC.

The J gene is TRBJ1-5, the V gene TRBV12-3 or TRBV12-4; 7 bases fit TRBD1. The ends lost 5 bases at V and 2 bases at J; junction bases unmatched: 6. The CDR3 runs 15 residues. The CDR3 region is CASSPTGVRNQPQHF. The DNA for the CDR3 is TGTGCCAGCAGTCCAACAGGGGTTCGCAATCAGCCCCAGCATTTT.

A note on this clonotype: One end of the junction fails to match germline, which may point to a read error. The chain links TRBV20-1 to TRBJ1-6, with D unclear. In germline, CDR1 is DFQATT, CDR2 SNEGSKA (reference sequence). The CDR3 covers 17 residues. The CDR3 DNA follows: TGCAGTGCTAGAGATATGGGCGAGATCAGATATAATTCACCCCCCCACTTT. Translated, it gives CSARDMGEIRYNSPPHF.

The CDR3 nucleotides are TGCGCCAGCACTTCGGGTTTCCCAGAGTCAGAGACCCAGTACTTC. It specifies CASTSGFPESETQYF. The gene calls are TRBV5-1 and TRBJ2-7; the D is unclear. The J call may be faulty, since TRBJ2-5 better matches the DNA end. The CDR3 length is 15 residues. Germline CDR1 is SGHRS and CDR2 is YFSETQ.

The chain combines TRBV20-1 with TRBJ2-1; 10 bases agree with TRBD2. The assigned J gene may be wrong: the sequence end matches TRBJ2-7 better. The germline V gene encodes CDR1 DFQATT and CDR2 SNEGSKA (reference sequence). The CDR3 sequence is 15 residues long. CDR3 protein: CSARGTSGSYNEQYF. The CDR3 region has the DNA TGCAGTGCTAGAGGGACTAGCGGTTCCTACAATGAGCAGTACTTC.

This clonotype was counted ten times or more. V is TRBV7-2 and J is TRBJ2-5, with 11 bases that match TRBD2. With 4 bases clipped from V and 1 base from J, the junction kept 2 bases outside the gene matches. The CDR3 has 15 residues. CDR1 and CDR2 (germline): SGHTA, FQGNSA. The CDR3 nucleotides are TGTGCCAGCAGCTCTAGCGGGGGGCCCCAAGAGACCCAGTACTTC. Its translation is CASSSSGGPQETQYF.